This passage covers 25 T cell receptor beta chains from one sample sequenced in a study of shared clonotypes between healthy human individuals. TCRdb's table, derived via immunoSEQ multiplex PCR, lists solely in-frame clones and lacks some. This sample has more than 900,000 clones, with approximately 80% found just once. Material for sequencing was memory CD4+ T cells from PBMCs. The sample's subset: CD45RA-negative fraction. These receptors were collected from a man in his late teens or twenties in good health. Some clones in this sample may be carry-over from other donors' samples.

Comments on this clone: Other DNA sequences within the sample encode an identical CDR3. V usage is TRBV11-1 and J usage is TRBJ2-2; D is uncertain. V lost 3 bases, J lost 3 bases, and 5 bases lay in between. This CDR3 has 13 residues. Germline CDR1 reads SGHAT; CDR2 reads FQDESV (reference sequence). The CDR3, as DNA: TGTGCCAGCAGCTTCCGAGACACCGGGGAGCTGTTTTTT. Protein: CASSFRDTGELFF.

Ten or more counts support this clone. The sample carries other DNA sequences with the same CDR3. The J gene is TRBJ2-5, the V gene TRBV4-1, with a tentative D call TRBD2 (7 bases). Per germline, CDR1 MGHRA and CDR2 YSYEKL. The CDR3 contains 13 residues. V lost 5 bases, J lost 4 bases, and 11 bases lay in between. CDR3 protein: CASSRGGVETQYF. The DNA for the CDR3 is TGCGCCAGCAGCAGGGGGGGTGTAGAGACCCAGTACTTC.

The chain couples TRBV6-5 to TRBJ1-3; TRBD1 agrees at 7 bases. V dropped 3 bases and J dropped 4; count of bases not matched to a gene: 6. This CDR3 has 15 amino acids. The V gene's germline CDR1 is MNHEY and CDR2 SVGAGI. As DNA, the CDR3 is TGTGCCAGCAGTTATCACGGGACAGAAGGAAACACCATATATTTT. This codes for CASSYHGTEGNTIYF.

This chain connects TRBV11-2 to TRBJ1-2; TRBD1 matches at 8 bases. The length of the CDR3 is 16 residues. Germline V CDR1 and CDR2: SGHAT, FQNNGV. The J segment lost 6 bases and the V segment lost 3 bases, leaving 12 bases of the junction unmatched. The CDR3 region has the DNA TGTGCCAGCAGCTTGGTGGGCCGCGGACAGGGCAATGGCTACACCTTC. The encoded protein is CASSLVGRGQGNGYTF.

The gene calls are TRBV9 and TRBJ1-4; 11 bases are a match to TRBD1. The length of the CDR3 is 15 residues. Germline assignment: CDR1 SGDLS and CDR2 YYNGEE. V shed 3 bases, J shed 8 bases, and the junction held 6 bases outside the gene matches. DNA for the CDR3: TGTGCCAGCAGCGCCCGGACAGGGGGCGCCGAAAAACTGTTTTTT. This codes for CASSARTGGAEKLFF.

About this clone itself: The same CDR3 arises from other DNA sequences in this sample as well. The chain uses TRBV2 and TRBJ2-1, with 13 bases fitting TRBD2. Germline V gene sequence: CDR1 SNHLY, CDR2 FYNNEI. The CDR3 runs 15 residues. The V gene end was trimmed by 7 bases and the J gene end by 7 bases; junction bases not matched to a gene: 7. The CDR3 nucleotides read TGTGCCAGCACCTTACTAGCGGGAGGGGGAAATGAGCAGTTCTTC. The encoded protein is CASTLLAGGGNEQFF.

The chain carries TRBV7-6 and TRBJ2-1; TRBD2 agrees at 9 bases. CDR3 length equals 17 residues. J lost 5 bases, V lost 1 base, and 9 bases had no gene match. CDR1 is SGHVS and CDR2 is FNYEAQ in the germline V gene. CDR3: CASSLVAGDRSHNEQFF. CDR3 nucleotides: TGTGCCAGCAGCTTAGTAGCGGGGGACCGTTCACACAATGAGCAGTTCTTC.

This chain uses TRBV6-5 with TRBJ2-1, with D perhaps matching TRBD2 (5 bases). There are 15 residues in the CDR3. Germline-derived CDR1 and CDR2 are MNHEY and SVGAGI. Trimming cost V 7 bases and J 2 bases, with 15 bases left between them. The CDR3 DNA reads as TGTGCCAGCACCCTTGTGCACGGGACCTACAATGAGCAGTTCTTC. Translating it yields CASTLVHGTYNEQFF.

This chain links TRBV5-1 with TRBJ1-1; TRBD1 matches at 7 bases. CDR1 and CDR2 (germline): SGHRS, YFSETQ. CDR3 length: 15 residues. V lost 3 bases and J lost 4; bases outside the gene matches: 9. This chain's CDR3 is CASSYLRGLGTEAFF. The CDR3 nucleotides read TGCGCCAGCAGCTACCTTAGGGGGCTGGGCACTGAAGCTTTCTTT.

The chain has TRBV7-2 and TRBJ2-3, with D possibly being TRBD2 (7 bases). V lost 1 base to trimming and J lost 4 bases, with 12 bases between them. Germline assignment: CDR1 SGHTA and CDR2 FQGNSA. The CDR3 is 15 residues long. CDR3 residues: CASSLDGGAADTQYF. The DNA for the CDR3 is TGTGCCAGCAGCTTAGATGGGGGGGCCGCAGATACGCAGTATTTT.

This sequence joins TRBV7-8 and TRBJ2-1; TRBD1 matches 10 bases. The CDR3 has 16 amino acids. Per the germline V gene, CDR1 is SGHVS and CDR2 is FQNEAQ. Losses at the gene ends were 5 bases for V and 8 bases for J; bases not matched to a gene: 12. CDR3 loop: CASSPMTGGAADEQFF. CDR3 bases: TGTGCCAGCAGCCCTATGACAGGGGGCGCGGCAGATGAGCAGTTCTTC. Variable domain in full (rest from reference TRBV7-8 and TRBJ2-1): GAGVSQSPRYKVAKRGQDVALRCDPISGHVSLFWYQQALGQGPEFLTYFQNEAQLDKSGLPSDRFFAERPEGSVSTLKIQRTQQEDSAVYLCASSPMTGGAADEQFFGPGTRLTVL.

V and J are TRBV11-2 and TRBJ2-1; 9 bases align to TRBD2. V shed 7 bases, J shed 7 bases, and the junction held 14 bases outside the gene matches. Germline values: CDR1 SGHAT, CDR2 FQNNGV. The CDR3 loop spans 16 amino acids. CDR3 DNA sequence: TGTGCCAGCACCTCAACGGAGGTAGCGGGGGTTAATGAGCAGTTCTTC. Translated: CASTSTEVAGVNEQFF.

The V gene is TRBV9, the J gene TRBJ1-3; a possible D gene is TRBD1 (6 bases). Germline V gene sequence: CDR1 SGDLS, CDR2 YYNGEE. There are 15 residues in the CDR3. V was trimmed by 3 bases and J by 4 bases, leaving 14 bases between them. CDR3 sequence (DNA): TGTGCCAGCAGCGGAATACAGGGACCCGGAAACACCATATATTTT. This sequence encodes CASSGIQGPGNTIYF.

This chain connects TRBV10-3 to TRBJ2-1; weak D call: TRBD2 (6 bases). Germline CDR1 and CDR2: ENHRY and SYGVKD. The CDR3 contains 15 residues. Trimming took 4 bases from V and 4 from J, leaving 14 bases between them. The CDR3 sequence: CAISALGGEYNEQFF. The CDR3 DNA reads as TGTGCCATCAGTGCCCTAGGCGGGGAATACAATGAGCAGTTCTTC.

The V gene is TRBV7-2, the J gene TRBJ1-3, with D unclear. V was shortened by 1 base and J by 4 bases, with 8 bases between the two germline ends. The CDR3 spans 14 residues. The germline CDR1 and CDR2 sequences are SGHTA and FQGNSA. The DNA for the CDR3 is TGTGCCAGCAGCTTAGAGAGAGGGGGAAACACCATATATTTT. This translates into CASSLERGGNTIYF.

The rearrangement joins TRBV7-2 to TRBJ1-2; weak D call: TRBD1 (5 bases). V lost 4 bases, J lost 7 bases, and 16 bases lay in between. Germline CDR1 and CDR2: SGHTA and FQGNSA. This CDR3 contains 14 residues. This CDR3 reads CASSSGRARAGYTF. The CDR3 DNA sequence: TGTGCCAGCAGCTCGGGTCGCGCCAGGGCTGGCTACACCTTC.

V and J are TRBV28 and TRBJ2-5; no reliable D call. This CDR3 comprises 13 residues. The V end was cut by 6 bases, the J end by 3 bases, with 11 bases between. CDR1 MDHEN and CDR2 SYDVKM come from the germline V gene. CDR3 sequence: CASRSGFEETQYF. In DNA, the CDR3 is TGTGCCAGCAGATCAGGATTCGAAGAGACCCAGTACTTC.

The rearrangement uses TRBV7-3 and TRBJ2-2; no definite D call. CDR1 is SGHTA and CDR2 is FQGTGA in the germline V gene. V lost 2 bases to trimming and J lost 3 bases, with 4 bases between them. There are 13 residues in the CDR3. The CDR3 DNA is TGTGCCAGCAGCTTAGACCACACCGGGGAGCTGTTTTTT. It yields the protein CASSLDHTGELFF.

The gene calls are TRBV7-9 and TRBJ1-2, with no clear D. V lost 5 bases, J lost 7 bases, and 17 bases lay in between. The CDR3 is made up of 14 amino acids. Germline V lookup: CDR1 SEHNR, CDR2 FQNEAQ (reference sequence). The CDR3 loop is CASSPGSGWGGYTF. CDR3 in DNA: TGTGCCAGCAGCCCTGGCTCTGGGTGGGGTGGCTACACCTTC.

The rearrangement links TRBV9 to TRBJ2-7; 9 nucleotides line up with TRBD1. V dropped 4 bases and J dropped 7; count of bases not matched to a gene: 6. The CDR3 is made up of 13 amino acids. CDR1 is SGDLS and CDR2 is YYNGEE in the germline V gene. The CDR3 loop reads CASSIRTGVEQYF. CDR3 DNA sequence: TGTGCCAGCAGCATACGGACAGGGGTGGAGCAGTACTTC.

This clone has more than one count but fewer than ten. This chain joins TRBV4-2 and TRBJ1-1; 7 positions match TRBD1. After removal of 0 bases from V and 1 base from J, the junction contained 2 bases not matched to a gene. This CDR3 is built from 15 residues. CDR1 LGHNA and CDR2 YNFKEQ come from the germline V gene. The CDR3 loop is CASSQDRQGNTEAFF. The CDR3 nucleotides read TGTGCCAGCAGCCAAGACCGACAGGGGAACACTGAAGCTTTCTTT.

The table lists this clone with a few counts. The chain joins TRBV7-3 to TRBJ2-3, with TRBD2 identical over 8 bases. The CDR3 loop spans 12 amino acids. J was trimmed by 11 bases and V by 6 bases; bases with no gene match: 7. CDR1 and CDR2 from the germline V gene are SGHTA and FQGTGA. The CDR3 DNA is TGTGCCAGCAGTCCTACGGGAGGGGAGCAGTATTTT. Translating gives CASSPTGGEQYF.

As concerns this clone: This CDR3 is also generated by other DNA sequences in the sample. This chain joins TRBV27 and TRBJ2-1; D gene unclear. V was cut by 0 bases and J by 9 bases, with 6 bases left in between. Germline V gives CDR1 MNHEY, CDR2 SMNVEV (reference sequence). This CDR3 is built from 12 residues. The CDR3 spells CASSLSFGEQFF. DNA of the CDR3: TGTGCCAGCAGTTTATCGTTTGGTGAGCAGTTCTTC.

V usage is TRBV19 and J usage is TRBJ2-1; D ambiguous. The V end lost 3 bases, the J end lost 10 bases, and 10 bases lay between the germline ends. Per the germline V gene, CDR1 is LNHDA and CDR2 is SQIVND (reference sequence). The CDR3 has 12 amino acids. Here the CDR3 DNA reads TGTGCCAGTAGTATGCGTCCCGTGGAGCAGTTCTTC. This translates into CASSMRPVEQFF. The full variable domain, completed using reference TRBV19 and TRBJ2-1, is DGGITQSPKYLFRKEGQNVTLSCEQNLNHDAMYWYRQDPGQGLRLIYYSQIVNDFQKGDIAEGYSVSREKKESFPLTVTSAQKNPTAFYLCASSMRPVEQFFGPGTRLTVL.

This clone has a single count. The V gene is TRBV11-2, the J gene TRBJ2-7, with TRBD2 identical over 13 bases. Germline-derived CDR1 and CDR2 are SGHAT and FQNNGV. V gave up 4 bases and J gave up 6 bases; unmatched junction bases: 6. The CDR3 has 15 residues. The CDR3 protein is CASSSRTSGSGEQYF. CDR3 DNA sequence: TGTGCCAGCAGCTCCCGGACTAGCGGGAGTGGCGAGCAGTACTTC.